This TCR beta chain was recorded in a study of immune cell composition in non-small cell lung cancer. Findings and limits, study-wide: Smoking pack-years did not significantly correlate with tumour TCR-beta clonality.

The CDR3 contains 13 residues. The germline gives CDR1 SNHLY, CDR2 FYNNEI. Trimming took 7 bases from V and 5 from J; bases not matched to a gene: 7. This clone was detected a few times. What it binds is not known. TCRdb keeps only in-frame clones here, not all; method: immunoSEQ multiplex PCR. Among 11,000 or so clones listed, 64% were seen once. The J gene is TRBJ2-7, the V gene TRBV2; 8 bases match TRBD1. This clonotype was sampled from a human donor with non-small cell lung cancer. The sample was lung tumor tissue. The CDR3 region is CASNGQGFDEQYF. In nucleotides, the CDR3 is TGTGCCAGCAACGGACAGGGATTTGACGAGCAGTACTTC.